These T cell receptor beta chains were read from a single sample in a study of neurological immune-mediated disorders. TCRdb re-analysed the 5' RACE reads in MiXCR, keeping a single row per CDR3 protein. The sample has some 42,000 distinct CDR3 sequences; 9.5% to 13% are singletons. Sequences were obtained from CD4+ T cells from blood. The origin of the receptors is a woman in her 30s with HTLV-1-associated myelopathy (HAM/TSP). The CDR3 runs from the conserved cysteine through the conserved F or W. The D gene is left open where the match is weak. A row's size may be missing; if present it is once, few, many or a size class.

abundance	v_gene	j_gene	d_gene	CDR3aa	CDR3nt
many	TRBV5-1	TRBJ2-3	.	CASSPPSGSTDTQYF	TGCGCCAGCAGCCCACCCTCGGGAAGCACAGATACGCAGTATTTT
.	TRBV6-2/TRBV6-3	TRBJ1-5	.	CASSYGSGISNQPQHF	TGTGCCAGCAGTTACGGTTCTGGGATAAGCAATCAGCCCCAACATTTT
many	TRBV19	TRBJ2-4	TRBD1	CASSIGTGGLNIQYF	TGTGCCAGTAGTATAGGGACAGGGGGCCTAAACATTCAGTACTTC
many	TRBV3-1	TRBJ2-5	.	CASTPSSGTSRGQYF	TGTGCCAGCACCCCGTCCTCCGGGACCTCGAGGGGCCAGTACTTC
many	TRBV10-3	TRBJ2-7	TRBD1	CAISESGQGASYEQYF	TGTGCCATCAGTGAGTCAGGACAGGGAGCTTCCTACGAGCAGTACTTC
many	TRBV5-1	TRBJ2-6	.	CASSTGTTLSGANVLTF	TGCGCCAGCTCAACCGGGACAACACTCTCTGGGGCCAACGTCCTGACTTTC
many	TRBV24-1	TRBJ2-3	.	CATSDTRTRSDTQYF	TGTGCCACCAGTGATACAAGGACTCGATCAGATACGCAGTATTTT
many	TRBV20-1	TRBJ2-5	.	CSARGGWYQETQYF	TGCAGTGCCCGAGGGGGTTGGTACCAAGAGACCCAGTACTTC
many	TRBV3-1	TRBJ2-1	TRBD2	CASKPSGGSYNEQFF	TGTGCCAGTAAACCTAGCGGGGGGTCCTACAATGAGCAGTTCTTC
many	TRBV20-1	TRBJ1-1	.	CSASPGQTMNTEAFF	TGCAGTGCTAGCCCTGGACAGACCATGAACACTGAAGCTTTCTTT
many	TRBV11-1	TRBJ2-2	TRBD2	CASSRTKGTSGGAGELFF	TGTGCCAGCAGCCGAACGAAGGGGACTAGCGGTGGGGCCGGGGAGCTGTTTTTT
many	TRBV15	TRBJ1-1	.	CATSVGGGHTEAFF	TGTGCCACCAGCGTTGGTGGGGGCCACACTGAAGCTTTCTTT
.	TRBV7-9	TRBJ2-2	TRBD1	CASSPTRGRDTGELFF	TGTGCCAGCAGCCCCACTAGGGGGCGAGACACCGGGGAGCTGTTTTTT
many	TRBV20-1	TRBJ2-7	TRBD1	CSAWDRGGRGEQYF	TGCAGTGCTTGGGACAGGGGAGGTCGGGGCGAGCAGTACTTC
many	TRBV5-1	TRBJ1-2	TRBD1	CASSQGQIYYGYTF	TGCGCCAGCAGCCAGGGACAGATTTATTATGGCTACACCTTC
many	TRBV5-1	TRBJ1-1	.	CASSLTGSNTEAFF	TGCGCCAGCAGCTTGACGGGATCGAACACTGAAGCTTTCTTT
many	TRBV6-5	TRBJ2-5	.	CASSPHGGQAETQYF	TGTGCCAGCAGTCCCCACGGGGGGCAGGCAGAGACCCAGTACTTC
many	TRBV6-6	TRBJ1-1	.	CASGLLGGTEAFF	TGTGCCAGCGGACTTCTAGGGGGCACTGAAGCTTTCTTT
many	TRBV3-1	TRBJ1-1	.	CASSQGQASNTEAFF	TGTGCCAGCAGCCAAGGACAGGCCTCAAACACTGAAGCTTTCTTT
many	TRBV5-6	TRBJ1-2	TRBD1	CASSSGDRVGGYGYTF	TGTGCCAGCAGCTCCGGGGACAGGGTTGGAGGATATGGCTACACCTTC
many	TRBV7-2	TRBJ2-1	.	CASSLGGGEQFF	TGTGCCAGCAGCTTAGGTGGGGGCGAGCAGTTCTTC
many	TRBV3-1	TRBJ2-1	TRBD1	CASTRQGASDEQFF	TGTGCCAGCACCCGACAGGGGGCATCCGATGAGCAGTTCTTC
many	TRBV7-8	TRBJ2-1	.	CASSSPGIPLNNEQFF	TGTGCCAGCAGCTCCCCGGGCATCCCTCTGAACAATGAGCAGTTCTTC
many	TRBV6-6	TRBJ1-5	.	CASSYAGQGQQPQHF	TGTGCCAGCAGTTACGCAGGTCAGGGTCAACAGCCCCAGCATTTT
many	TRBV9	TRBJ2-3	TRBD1	CASSVGTGSTDTQYF	TGTGCCAGCAGCGTAGGGACAGGGAGCACAGATACGCAGTATTTT
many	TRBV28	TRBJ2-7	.	CATRGLSHSRSYEQYF	TGTGCCACCCGGGGACTCTCCCACTCTAGATCCTACGAGCAGTACTTC
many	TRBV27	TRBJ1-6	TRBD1	CASSSPGTEVRGPLHF	TGTGCCAGCAGTTCCCCCGGGACAGAGGTGCGTGGACCCCTCCACTTT
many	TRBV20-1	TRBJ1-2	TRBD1	CSARDHQQGPNYGYTF	TGCAGTGCTAGAGACCACCAACAGGGGCCCAACTATGGCTACACCTTC
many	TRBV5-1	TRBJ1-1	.	CASSLGQRLNTEAFF	TGCGCCAGCAGCTTGGGTCAGCGATTGAACACTGAAGCTTTCTTT
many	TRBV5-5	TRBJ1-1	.	CASSLAGGRNTEAFF	TGTGCCAGCAGCTTGGCGGGAGGGAGGAACACTGAAGCTTTCTTT
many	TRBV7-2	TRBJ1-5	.	CASSLGAAFNQPQHF	TGTGCCAGCAGCTTAGGGGCGGCTTTTAATCAGCCCCAGCATTTT
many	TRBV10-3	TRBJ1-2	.	CAISEGTINYGYTF	TGTGCCATCAGTGAGGGGACCATTAACTATGGCTACACCTTC
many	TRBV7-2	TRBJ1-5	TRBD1	CASSSTGDGQPQHF	TGTGCCAGCAGCTCTACAGGGGACGGTCAGCCCCAGCATTTT